Listed here is a single T cell receptor (beta chain). This entry belongs to a study of cytotoxic CD8 clonotypes in ibrutinib-treated CLL. TCRdb keeps only in-frame clones here, not all; method: immunoSEQ multiplex PCR. The table includes some 10,000 clones, over 60% detected once. With 2 bases removed from V and 6 bases from J, the gap between germline ends came to 10 bases. Germline V CDR1 and CDR2: SGHVS, FQNEAQ. The CDR3 has 13 residues. This chain uses TRBV7-8 with TRBJ2-5; D is perhaps TRBD1 or TRBD2 (5 bases each). Source: PBMCs, taken before ibrutinib treatment. This TCR was sampled from a human donor with chronic lymphocytic leukemia. The CDR3 spells CASSLPGAKTQYF. The CDR3 nucleotides are TGTGCCAGCAGCTTACCCGGGGCCAAGACCCAGTACTTC. The full variable domain, with the rest looked up from reference TRBV7-8 and TRBJ2-5, is GAGVSQSPRYKVAKRGQDVALRCDPISGHVSLFWYQQALGQGPEFLTYFQNEAQLDKSGLPSDRFFAERPEGSVSTLKIQRTQQEDSAVYLCASSLPGAKTQYFGPGTRLLVL.